These T cell receptor beta chains were read from a single sample in a study of cytomegalovirus exposure and HLA in healthy donors. Profiled with immunoSEQ multiplex PCR; TCRdb holds only in-frame clones, not every one. The sample consists of approximately 200,000 clones, 80% to 85% of them appearing once. Sample: PBMCs. The receptors were sampled from a boy aged 5-17 years in good health and CMV-seronegative. CDR3s include the opening cysteine and the closing phenylalanine or tryptophan. The order of the fields is V gene, D gene, clone size, J gene, CDR3 DNA, CDR3 protein. The D gene is left open where the match is weak. Some rows mark clone size as missing; the rest say once, few, many or name a class of expanded clone.

TRBV4-1	.	once	TRBJ1-1	TGCGCCAGCAGCCAAGTCGGGGAAACTGAAGCTTTCTTT	CASSQVGETEAFF
TRBV14	TRBD1	.	TRBJ1-2	TGTGCCAGCAGCCTTAAGCCGACAGGGCAGGGAACTCCCTATGGCTACACCTTC	CASSLKPTGQGTPYGYTF
TRBV9	TRBD2	.	TRBJ2-1	TGTGCCAGCAGCCCCCGTGGGGCGGGAGTGAATGAGCAGTTCTTC	CASSPRGAGVNEQFF
TRBV28	.	.	TRBJ2-7	TGTGCCAGCAGTTACAGCGGCAGGACGAGCTCCTACGAGCAGTACTTC	CASSYSGRTSSYEQYF
TRBV7-9	.	.	TRBJ1-1	TGTGCCAGCAGCCGGGACACTGAAGCTTTCTTT	CASSRDTEAFF
TRBV6-5	.	once	TRBJ2-1	TGTGCCAGCAGTTTAATTAGCGGCTCCTACAATGAGCAGTTCTTC	CASSLISGSYNEQFF
TRBV4-3	.	.	TRBJ1-4	TGCGCCAGCAGCCAATCTACAGGGTATGAAAAACTGTTTTTT	CASSQSTGYEKLFF
TRBV6-5	.	.	TRBJ1-1	TGTGCCAGCAGTTACTCGCGAGGGACTGAAGCTTTCTTT	CASSYSRGTEAFF
TRBV6-5	TRBD1	.	TRBJ1-1	TGTGCCAGCACCAAAACAGGGGATAAGGGAGCTTTCTTT	CASTKTGDKGAFF
TRBV7-9	.	few	TRBJ1-2	TGTGCCAGCAGCTTAGGCGAGCACTATGGCTACACCTTC	CASSLGEHYGYTF
TRBV5-6	.	.	TRBJ2-3	TGTGCCAGCACCCCAACTAACAGGTTCACAGATACGCAGTATTTT	CASTPTNRFTDTQYF
TRBV19	.	.	TRBJ2-5	TGTGCCAGTAGTAGGCCAGGGGTAGAGACCCAGTACTTC	CASSRPGVETQYF
TRBV6-5	TRBD2	.	TRBJ2-5	TGTGCCAGCAGTTCTTCCGGGAGGTTTAACGGAGAGACCCAGTACTTC	CASSSSGRFNGETQYF
TRBV5-5	TRBD1	few	TRBJ1-2	TGTGCCAGCAGCTTGGCTGGACAGGGGGCGAAGGGCTACACCTTC	CASSLAGQGAKGYTF
TRBV5-4	.	.	TRBJ2-1	TGTGCCAGCAGCTTGAGGCAGGGGTTCGGTGAGCAGTTCTTC	CASSLRQGFGEQFF
TRBV28	TRBD1	.	TRBJ1-5	TGTGCCAGCAGTTTAGCAGGGGGACTCAATCAGCCCCAGCATTTT	CASSLAGGLNQPQHF
TRBV7-6	TRBD1	.	TRBJ2-7	TGTGCCAGCAGCGCCCTGGACAGGGACTACGAGCAGTACTTC	CASSALDRDYEQYF
TRBV19	.	.	TRBJ2-3	TGTGCCAGTAGTATTAAGAGGGGACTTTGGGCAGATACGCAGTATTTT	CASSIKRGLWADTQYF
TRBV25-1	.	once	TRBJ1-1	TGTGCCAGCAGCACAGGGCTTGAAGCTTTCTTT	CASSTGLEAFF
TRBV10-2	.	.	TRBJ2-7	TGCGCCATCCGTATGTGGGGAGGCGAGCAGTACTTC	CAIRMWGGEQYF
TRBV28	TRBD2	.	TRBJ2-3	TGTGCCAGCAGTTTTCGGACTAGCGGGGTTGTAGCAGATACGCAGTATTTT	CASSFRTSGVVADTQYF
TRBV6-6	TRBD1	.	TRBJ2-7	TGTGCCAGCAGTCGACAGGGGTACGAGCAGTACTTC	CASSRQGYEQYF
TRBV9	.	.	TRBJ2-2	TGTGCCAGCACTCGGGGGACGAACACCGGGGAGCTGTTTTTT	CASTRGTNTGELFF
TRBV14	TRBD1	.	TRBJ2-7	TGTGCCAGCCGAGACAGGGGTGGCTACGAGCAGTACTTC	CASRDRGGYEQYF
TRBV27	TRBD1	once	TRBJ2-7	TGTGCCAGCGGACAGGGGTTAGAGGGGCAGTACTTC	CASGQGLEGQYF
TRBV11-2	TRBD1	.	TRBJ1-5	TGTGCCAGCAGCGCCACAGGGGGCAATCAGCCCCAGCATTTT	CASSATGGNQPQHF
TRBV7-2	TRBD1	few	TRBJ2-5	TGTGCCAGCAGCTTAGTGACAGGGCCTGGGGAGACCCAGTACTTC	CASSLVTGPGETQYF
TRBV19	TRBD1	.	TRBJ1-5	TGTGCCAGTAGTCCCTCCCGGGACAGGGGCAATCAGCCCCAGCATTTT	CASSPSRDRGNQPQHF
TRBV6-1	.	.	TRBJ1-6	TGTGCCAGCAGGGAGGTGTCCCCCTCACCCCTCCACTTT	CASREVSPSPLHF
TRBV14	.	.	TRBJ2-7	TGTGCCAGCAGCCGGAGGGAATACTACGAGCAGTACTTC	CASSRREYYEQYF
TRBV9	.	.	TRBJ1-2	TGTGCCAGCAGCGTAGGACTCCCGGGGAAGTATGGCTACACCTTC	CASSVGLPGKYGYTF
TRBV5-6	TRBD1	few	TRBJ2-7	TGTGCCAGCAGCTTGCAGGGACAGGGGTTCCACGAGCAGTACTTC	CASSLQGQGFHEQYF
TRBV14	.	.	TRBJ1-2	TGTGCCAGCAGCCAAGGGGGGGTTAACTATGGCTACACCTTC	CASSQGGVNYGYTF
TRBV5-8	.	.	TRBJ1-2	TGTGCCAGCAGCGCCCTTGTTGCGGCGGACTATGGCTACACCTTC	CASSALVAADYGYTF
TRBV5-1	.	.	TRBJ1-6	TGCGCCAGCAGCTGGTCAGGGGACGGGAATAATTCACCCCTCCACTTT	CASSWSGDGNNSPLHF
TRBV5-1	.	.	TRBJ1-2	TGCGCCAGCAGCCCCCGTTCGGGGGATTCCGACTATGGCTACACCTTC	CASSPRSGDSDYGYTF
TRBV12-5	.	.	TRBJ2-1	TGTGCTAGTGGTTTGAACAATTGTGAGCAGTTCTTC	CASGLNNCEQFF
TRBV5-1	TRBD2	.	TRBJ2-1	TGCGCCAGCAGCACGGGACTAGCGGGAGCTAATGAGCAGTTCTTC	CASSTGLAGANEQFF
TRBV7-2	.	.	TRBJ2-1	TGTGCCAGCAGCTTACCCCCCGGGAATGAGCAGTTCTTC	CASSLPPGNEQFF
TRBV7-9	TRBD1	.	TRBJ1-2	TGTGCCAGCAGCCCCAGGGGGCGGTCGGAGGGCTACACCTTC	CASSPRGRSEGYTF
TRBV2	.	once	TRBJ2-7	TGTGCCAGCCACACTACCTACGAGCAGTACTTC	CASHTTYEQYF
TRBV2	TRBD1	.	TRBJ1-5	TGTGCCAGCAGAACAGGGGAAAATCAGCCCCAGCATTTT	CASRTGENQPQHF
TRBV28	.	.	TRBJ1-2	TGTGCCAGCAGTTTGGGGCAGGGTCGGTATGGCTACACCTTC	CASSLGQGRYGYTF
TRBV6-1	TRBD1	.	TRBJ1-6	TGTGCCACCACAACCGGACAGGGAATAAATTCACCCCTCCACTTT	CATTTGQGINSPLHF
TRBV7-2	TRBD1	.	TRBJ1-1	TGTGCCAGCAGCTTAACGACAGGGGCTGAAGCTTTCTTT	CASSLTTGAEAFF
TRBV29-1	.	.	TRBJ2-1	TGCAGCGTTGAAGACAGGTTCGATGAGCAGTTCTTC	CSVEDRFDEQFF
TRBV29-1	.	.	TRBJ1-1	TGCAGCGTAAACCTCAGGGGAGGGTTTACTGAAGCTTTCTTT	CSVNLRGGFTEAFF
TRBV7-7	TRBD2	few	TRBJ2-7	TGTGCTAGCAGCTTAGGGAGGGACGCAGCCTACGAGCAGTACTTC	CASSLGRDAAYEQYF
TRBV29-1	.	.	TRBJ2-7	TGCAGCGCATCTCAGGGGTCCTACGAGCAGTACTTC	CSASQGSYEQYF
TRBV4-3	.	many	TRBJ1-5	TGCGCCAGCAGCCGAAAACAGGGTCAGCCCCAGCATTTT	CASSRKQGQPQHF
TRBV5-1	.	.	TRBJ2-1	TGCGCCAGCAGCGGCCAGGGGGAGGTCTCCTACAATGAGCAGTTCTTC	CASSGQGEVSYNEQFF
TRBV7-2	TRBD1	few	TRBJ2-7	TGTGCCAGCAGCTACAGGGGCACCTACGAGCAGTACTTC	CASSYRGTYEQYF
TRBV6-1	.	.	TRBJ2-7	TGTGCCAGCAGTGAAGGACAGGCCACCTCCTACGAGCAGTACTTC	CASSEGQATSYEQYF
TRBV9	TRBD2	.	TRBJ2-7	TGTGCCAGCAGCGTAGGTGGGAGGGAGCGGGGGGGCAACGAGCAGTACTTC	CASSVGGRERGGNEQYF
TRBV27	TRBD1	.	TRBJ2-5	TGTGCCAGCAGTTCGACAGGGCGAGAGACCCAGTACTTC	CASSSTGRETQYF
TRBV4-1	.	.	TRBJ2-7	TGCGCCAGCAGCCAAGAAGGCGGGGCGACCTACGAGCAGTACTTC	CASSQEGGATYEQYF
TRBV11-2	TRBD2	once	TRBJ2-7	TGTGCCAGCAGCTTAGAATTAGGCGCTAGCGGCTACGAGCAGTACTTC	CASSLELGASGYEQYF
TRBV6-5	TRBD1	.	TRBJ1-2	TGTGCCAGCAGTTACGGATTGACAGGGGGTGATGGCTACACCTTC	CASSYGLTGGDGYTF
TRBV7-2	.	.	TRBJ2-5	TGTGCCAGCAGCTTAGGTGGCGCGGGATCCCAAGAGACCCAGTACTTC	CASSLGGAGSQETQYF